This T cell receptor beta chain was found in a study of blood T cell repertoires in COVID-19. This clone was recorded a few times. Trimming cost V 5 bases and J 6 bases; bases outside gene matches: 10. The CDR3 loop spans 16 amino acids. Germline V CDR1 and CDR2: SEHNR, FQNEAQ (reference sequence). Profiled with immunoSEQ multiplex PCR; TCRdb holds only in-frame clones, not every one. The table records under 80,000 clones, 70% to 80% of them present only once. The rearrangement uses TRBV7-9 and TRBJ2-2, with 9 bases that match TRBD1. The sequencing sample was made of peripheral blood. The sequence derives from a man of 80 years or more with active or convalescent COVID-19. The CDR3 spells CASSPDHRGRPGELFF. The CDR3, as DNA: TGTGCCAGCAGCCCAGACCACAGGGGGCGACCCGGGGAGCTGTTTTTT.